A single sample is the source of the 25 T cell receptor beta chains below, sequenced in a study of blood T cells in healthy people across ages (dated by TCRdb to about 2015). Preparation of the library involved 5' RACE. Data came from an Illumina HiSeq 2500. A second roughly 6 to 12 cycle PCR used a sample-barcoded 5' primer and a J-beta primer mix. TCRdb took the public reads, trimmed them with fastp at Q25, ran MiXCR for clone calling and kept in-frame beta chains. Records with the same CDR3 protein are collapsed into one entry carrying the most frequent genes and DNA. The sample has 850,000 to 950,000 distinct CDR3 sequences on record, around 28% of them singletons. The top ten hold 15% to 20% of the sample. Sequencing used blood. The origin of the receptors is a woman over 75 in good health.

This clonotype has a count of ten or more. CDR3 nucleotides: TGTGCCAGCAGTCCCCGGGTGCTCCAAGAGACCCAGTACTTC. Protein product: CASSPRVLQETQYF. The J gene is TRBJ2-5, the V gene TRBV27; no reliable D call. CDR1 and CDR2 (germline): MNHEY, SMNVEV (reference sequence). The CDR3 consists of 14 residues. Trimming cost V 5 bases and J 1 base, with 11 bases left between them.

This clonotype was observed a handful of times. This chain links TRBV6-2 or TRBV6-3 with TRBJ1-5; unclear D gene. The CDR3 extends over 14 amino acids. Germline-derived CDR1 and CDR2 are MNHEY and SVGEGT. V shed 0 bases and J shed 4 bases, with 7 bases lying between them. CDR3: CASSYSHRNQPQHF. The CDR3 bases are TGTGCCAGCAGTTACTCGCACAGAAATCAGCCCCAGCATTTT.

The gene calls are TRBV7-2 and TRBJ2-2; D perhaps matches TRBD1 (5 bases). The CDR3 runs to 14 residues. V was trimmed by 3 bases and J by 4 bases, leaving 9 bases between them. Per the germline V gene, CDR1 is SGHTA and CDR2 is FQGNSA. In DNA, the CDR3 is TGTGCCAGCAGCTTTGCAGGGCTCACCGGGGAGCTGTTTTTT. It translates to CASSFAGLTGELFF.

There are a few counts of this clonotype. The V gene is TRBV27, the J gene TRBJ1-4, with a tentative D call TRBD1 (5 bases). V dropped 4 bases and J dropped 4 bases, with 10 bases sitting between them. CDR3 length equals 14 residues. The V gene's germline CDR1 is MNHEY and CDR2 SMNVEV (reference sequence). CDR3 nucleotides: TGTGCCAGCAGTTCGGGACGGATTAATGAAAAACTGTTTTTT. It specifies CASSSGRINEKLFF.

As for this clonotype: This may be a read error: a much more frequent sequence differs by one nucleotide. The chain links TRBV12-3 or TRBV12-4 to TRBJ2-1; D might be TRBD1 or TRBD2, each matching 5 bases. Trimming left V 6 bases short and J 13 bases short, with 16 bases between. The length of the CDR3 is 12 residues. This chain's CDR3 is CASSFMGETQFF. DNA for the CDR3: TGTGCCAGCAGCTTCATGGGGGAGACCCAGTTCTTC.

With respect to this clonotype: This may be a read error: a much more frequent sequence differs by one nucleotide. The chain couples TRBV6-2 or TRBV6-3 to TRBJ2-3; maybe TRBD2 (5 bases). The CDR3 is 15 residues long. Per the germline V gene, CDR1 is MNHEY and CDR2 is SVGEGT. The CDR3 loop is CTSSARLPLTDTQYF. The CDR3 nucleotides read TGTACCAGCAGTGCCCGACTACCCCTCACAGATACGCAGTATTTT.

This clonotype was seen repeatedly, ten times or more. This chain links TRBV28 with TRBJ2-6, with 7 bases fitting TRBD1. The CDR3 consists of 17 residues. The V segment lost 5 bases and the J segment 0 bases; nucleotides outside the gene matches: 7. Germline lookup yields CDR1 MDHEN and CDR2 SYDVKM. The CDR3 here is CASSVGTVPSGANVLTF. For the CDR3, the DNA is TGTGCCAGCAGTGTAGGGACAGTACCCTCTGGGGCCAACGTCCTGACTTTC.

Comment on this clonotype: A read error is possible here, since a much larger clone lies one base away. The V and J genes are TRBV3-1 and TRBJ2-3; TRBD2 agrees at 10 bases. The V gene end was trimmed by 3 bases and the J gene end by 4 bases; junction bases not matched to a gene: 4. The CDR3 extends over 15 amino acids. Germline CDR1 and CDR2: LGHDT and YNNKEL (reference sequence). The CDR3 loop reads CASSHDGTSADTQYF. In DNA form, the CDR3 reads TGTGCCAGCAGCCATGATGGGACTAGCGCAGATACGCAGTATTTT.

This clonotype was recorded a few times. A single base separates this from a much larger clone, so it may be a read error. The chain couples TRBV12-3 or TRBV12-4 to TRBJ2-1; TRBD2 matches 12 bases. The end of the DNA is better explained by TRBJ2-7, so the J call may be wrong. The CDR3 spans 16 residues. The CDR3 reads CASSLAGGSSYNEQYF. For the CDR3, the DNA is TGTGCCAGCAGCCTAGCGGGGGGGAGCTCCTACAATGAGCAGTACTTC.

This clonotype was counted at least ten times. For the CDR3, the DNA is TGTGCCAGCAGTTTTCGGACTAGCGGGGCCAAAGAGACCCAGTACTTC. Protein product: CASSFRTSGAKETQYF. The rearrangement uses TRBV6-6 and TRBJ2-5, with 12 positions matching TRBD2. This CDR3 is 16 amino acids long. Germline CDR1 MNHNY, CDR2 SVGAGI (reference sequence). V was clipped by 4 bases and J by 3 bases; unmatched bases: 6.

This clonotype was observed at least ten times. V is TRBV4-2 and J is TRBJ2-5; 12 bases line up with TRBD2. Unmatched junction bases numbered 4, after V lost 0 bases and J lost 2 bases. Germline CDR1 is LGHNA and CDR2 is YNFKEQ. The CDR3 is 17 residues long. CDR3 sequence: CASSQEGTSGLQETQYF. DNA for the CDR3: TGTGCCAGCAGCCAAGAGGGGACTAGCGGGTTACAAGAGACCCAGTACTTC.

Worth noting for this clonotype: A read error may explain this, as a much larger clone is one base away. The V and J genes are TRBV12-3 or TRBV12-4 and TRBJ2-5; 14 bases align to TRBD2. CDR3 length: 14 residues. V shed 6 bases and J 11 bases; nucleotides not matched to a gene: 8. The DNA of the CDR3 is TGTGCCAGCAGGCCGGGGACTAGCGGGGGTGAGCAGTACTTC. Its protein is CASRPGTSGGEQYF.

This clonotype was seen many times. J is TRBJ1-5 and V is TRBV20-1, with D perhaps matching TRBD1 (5 bases). Germline V CDR1 and CDR2: DFQATT, SNEGSKA (reference sequence). Trimming removed 6 bases at V and 4 bases at J, with 16 bases between. The CDR3 spans 14 residues. The CDR3 protein is CSANSGTDNQPQHF. The CDR3 coding sequence is TGCAGTGCCAATTCCGGGACTGATAATCAGCCCCAGCATTTT.

This clonotype was observed a handful of times. V usage is TRBV18 and J usage is TRBJ2-7; D is possibly TRBD1 or TRBD2 (5 bases each). The CDR3 has 13 residues. V was pared by 4 bases and J by 5 bases, with 12 bases between. From germline, CDR1 is KGHSH and CDR2 LQKENI. The CDR3 protein is CASSRDAWDEQYF. CDR3 bases: TGTGCCAGCTCACGGGACGCCTGGGACGAGCAGTACTTC.

This clonotype appeared many times. V usage is TRBV14 and J usage is TRBJ2-4; the D is unclear. The germline CDR1 and CDR2 sequences are SGHDN and FVKESK. The CDR3 is made up of 15 amino acids. Trimming took 10 bases from V and 0 from J, leaving 16 bases between them. The CDR3 sequence is CANRSGSKAKNIQYF. CDR3 bases: TGTGCCAATCGGTCTGGCAGTAAAGCCAAAAACATTCAGTACTTC.

This clonotype has a count of ten or more. CDR3 amino acids: CASTLVRGESGANVLTF. In DNA, the CDR3 is TGCGCCAGCACCCTCGTGAGGGGGGAATCTGGGGCCAACGTCCTGACTTTC. The V and J genes are TRBV5-1 and TRBJ2-6; TRBD1 or TRBD2 may be the D gene (6 bases each). Between the trimmed V and J ends, which lost 6 bases and 1 base, there was a span of 17 bases. Germline CDR1 reads SGHRS; CDR2 reads YFSETQ. CDR3 length: 17 amino acids.

This clonotype appeared many times. The chain joins TRBV18 to TRBJ2-7; 7 positions match TRBD1. Per germline, CDR1 KGHSH and CDR2 LQKENI. J was trimmed by 0 bases and V by 6 bases; bases with no gene match: 8. The CDR3 runs to 15 residues. For the CDR3, the DNA is TGTGCCAGCTCGTCGGGACAGTCGAGCTCCTACGAGCAGTACTTC. Its protein product is CASSSGQSSSYEQYF.

This clonotype showed up just a few times. The chain combines TRBV6-2 or TRBV6-3 with TRBJ2-7, with no clear D. There are 13 residues in the CDR3. The V and J ends lost 2 bases and 3 bases respectively, with 8 bases between them. CDR1 is MNHEY and CDR2 is SVGEGT in the germline V gene. The CDR3 here is CASSYPWDYEQYF. CDR3 nucleotides: TGTGCCAGCAGTTACCCTTGGGACTACGAGCAGTACTTC.

This clonotype was seen repeatedly, ten times or more. The rearrangement links TRBV20-1 to TRBJ2-5, with TRBD2 matching 9 bases. The germline gives CDR1 DFQATT, CDR2 SNEGSKA (reference sequence). The J segment lost 2 bases and the V segment lost 2 bases, leaving 3 bases of the junction unmatched. This CDR3 spans 14 amino acids. The CDR3 loop reads CSARLAGPQETQYF. Here the CDR3 DNA reads TGCAGTGCTAGACTAGCGGGGCCTCAAGAGACCCAGTACTTC.

This clonotype was counted only a few times. V gene TRBV6-1 combines with J gene TRBJ1-5; 8 nucleotides match TRBD1. The CDR3 has 17 amino acids. After removal of 6 bases from V and 4 bases from J, the junction contained 14 bases not matched to a gene. Germline lookup yields CDR1 MNHNS and CDR2 SASEGT. The CDR3 sequence is CASSRDRPRGMNQPQHF. The CDR3 nucleotides are TGTGCCAGCAGCCGGGACAGGCCAAGGGGTATGAATCAGCCCCAGCATTTT.

The chain recombines TRBV7-3 with TRBJ1-2, with D unresolved. The CDR3 runs 13 residues. Trimming removed 6 bases from V and 6 bases from J, with 14 bases in between. Germline V gene data show CDR1 as SGHTA and CDR2 as FQGTGA. The DNA of the CDR3 is TGTGCCAGCAGTCAGCAGATAGGACATGGCTACACCTTC. Amino acid sequence: CASSQQIGHGYTF.

Ten or more counts support this clonotype. The J gene is TRBJ1-5, the V gene TRBV27; D ambiguous. V gave up 0 bases and J gave up 2 bases, with 8 bases separating them. Germline CDR1 and CDR2: MNHEY and SMNVEV (reference sequence). This CDR3 region has 15 residues. The CDR3 protein is CASSLSGMGNQPQHF. The DNA of the CDR3 is TGTGCCAGCAGTTTATCTGGGATGGGCAATCAGCCCCAGCATTTT.

This clonotype was found a few times. The rearrangement uses TRBV6-5 and TRBJ1-1, with D hard to call. Germline CDR1 is MNHEY and CDR2 is SVGAGI. V was cut by 5 bases and J by 5 bases, with 12 bases left in between. The CDR3 has 13 amino acids. The chain's CDR3 is CASSTLGGTEAFF. In DNA, the CDR3 is TGTGCCAGCAGTACCCTTGGCGGAACTGAAGCTTTCTTT.

This clonotype has a count of ten or more. The V gene is TRBV4-2, the J gene TRBJ2-3; 10 positions agree with TRBD2. The CDR3 is 17 residues long. V lost 0 bases to trimming and J lost 6 bases; unmatched junction nucleotides: 9. Germline V gene sequence: CDR1 LGHNA, CDR2 YNFKEQ. For the CDR3, the DNA is TGTGCCAGCAGCCAAGATCTTGAGCGGGGGGGCCCGGATACGCAGTATTTT. This sequence encodes CASSQDLERGGPDTQYF.

The chain couples TRBV6-6 to TRBJ1-4; D may be TRBD1 (6 bases). Germline CDR1 is MNHNY and CDR2 is SVGAGI (reference sequence). V lost 6 bases, J lost 5 bases, and 10 bases lay in between. The CDR3 extends over 13 amino acids. The CDR3 DNA follows: TGTGCCAGCAGGCTTCAGGGGAATGAAAAACTGTTTTTT. Residues: CASRLQGNEKLFF.